One sample yielded the 4 T cell receptor beta chains listed below, sequenced in a study of response to subunit inactivated influenza vaccine. TCRdb redid the calling of the RT-PCR reads with MiXCR, one entry per CDR3 protein. The sample records about 500,000 distinct CDR3 sequences, approximately 17% being singletons. This material consisted of CD4+ T cells sorted from PBMCs, taken roughly 24 months after vaccination. These receptors came from a man between 50 and 75 years old who received an inactivated influenza vaccine.

The rearrangement links TRBV5-6 to TRBJ2-7; D remains ambiguous. The CDR3 length is 13 residues. Looked up from germline, CDR1 is SGHDT and CDR2 is YYEEEE. Between the trimmed V and J ends, which lost 4 bases and 5 bases, there was a span of 13 bases. The CDR3 here is CASSVDTSDEQYF. The CDR3 bases are TGTGCCAGCAGCGTTGACACCTCGGACGAGCAGTACTTC.

This clonotype showed up many times. V gene TRBV5-1 combines with J gene TRBJ2-2, with D possibly TRBD1 on 6 matching bases. The CDR3 contains 15 residues. Trimming stripped 6 bases from V and 6 bases from J, with 18 bases between. Germline assignment: CDR1 SGHRS and CDR2 YFSETQ. CDR3 amino acids: CASNHRDGGPGELFF. CDR3 bases: TGCGCCAGCAACCACAGGGATGGAGGTCCCGGGGAGCTGTTTTTT.

The V and J genes are TRBV11-1 and TRBJ2-2; D not certain. Between the trimmed V and J ends, which lost 5 bases and 6 bases, there was a span of 10 bases. The CDR3 runs to 13 residues. Germline V lookup: CDR1 SGHAT, CDR2 FQDESV (reference sequence). The DNA for the CDR3 is TGTGCCAGCAGCCCTGTTACCCCCGGGGAGCTGTTTTTT. It specifies CASSPVTPGELFF.

This clonotype was found a few times. CDR3 bases: TGCAGCGTGGCCCTAGCGGGCCCCTGGAATGAGCAGTTCTTC. Residues: CSVALAGPWNEQFF. This chain uses TRBV29-1 with TRBJ2-1; 8 nucleotides align to TRBD2. The CDR3 is 14 residues long. From germline, CDR1 is SQVTM and CDR2 ANQGSEA. Trimming cost V 6 bases and J 7 bases; bases outside gene matches: 11.